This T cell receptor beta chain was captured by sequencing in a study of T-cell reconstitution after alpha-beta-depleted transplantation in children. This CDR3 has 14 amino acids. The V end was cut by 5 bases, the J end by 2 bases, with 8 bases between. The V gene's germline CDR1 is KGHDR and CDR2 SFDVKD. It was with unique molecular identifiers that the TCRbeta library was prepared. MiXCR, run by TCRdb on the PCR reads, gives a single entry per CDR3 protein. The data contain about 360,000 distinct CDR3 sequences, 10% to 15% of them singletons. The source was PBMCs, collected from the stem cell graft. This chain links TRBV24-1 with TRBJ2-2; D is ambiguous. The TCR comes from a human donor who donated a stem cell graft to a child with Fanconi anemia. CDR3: CATSGLENTGELFF. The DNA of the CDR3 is TGTGCCACCAGTGGTCTTGAAAACACCGGGGAGCTGTTTTTT.